In its sample, the clone carrying this T cell receptor beta chain was seen a few times. The CDR3 runs 14 residues. Germline V CDR1 and CDR2: MNHNS, SASEGT. V dropped 7 bases and J dropped 1 base, with 13 bases sitting between them. This record comes from a study of identical twins. TCRdb re-derived calls from the 5' RACE reads in MiXCR, one entry per CDR3 protein. The table shows 400,000 to 650,000 distinct CDR3 sequences, with about 20% occurring only once. This sample was shared with a second study, whose subject was T cells expressing NK-cell markers. That study reports: Underlying the TCR beta repertoires were sorted CD3+CD56+NKG2C+, CD3+CD56+NKG2C- and CD3+CD56-NKG2C+ T cells. Four of the donors also had these clonotypes leading their CD3+CD56-NKG2C+ fraction.

The chain couples TRBV6-1 to TRBJ1-1; D ambiguous. The TCR sequence derives from a woman under 30 in good health. Material for sequencing was CD4+ T cells sorted from blood. CDR3 sequence (DNA): TGTGCCAGCATACGACAACCCACGAACACTGAAGCTTTCTTT. It specifies CASIRQPTNTEAFF.